This T cell receptor beta chain emerged from a study of T cell responses to AZD1222 COVID-19 vaccine. Study information: Combined were second doses at about 4 or about 12 weeks.

Findings and limits, study-wide: In the spike-specific TCR repertoire, nearly half reportedly target unmutated variant regions.

Concerning this clone: Its cognate antigen is unknown.

Profiling relied on immunoSEQ multiplex PCR, and the TCRdb table lists in-frame clones only, not all of them. Of tens of thousands of clones listed, 80% to 90% are singletons. The source of this sequence is an adult in good health. The sequencing here drew on peripheral blood, taken on day 0 of AZD1222 vaccination.

The CDR3 bases are TGTGCCAGCAGTTTCGGGGGGTTAGCTTTCTTT. It yields the protein CASSFGGLAFF. The rearrangement links TRBV27 to TRBJ1-1; D possibly corresponds to TRBD1 (5 bases). CDR3 length: 11 amino acids. Germline lookup yields CDR1 MNHEY and CDR2 SMNVEV (reference sequence). V was shortened by 3 bases and J by 10 bases, with 9 bases between the two germline ends.